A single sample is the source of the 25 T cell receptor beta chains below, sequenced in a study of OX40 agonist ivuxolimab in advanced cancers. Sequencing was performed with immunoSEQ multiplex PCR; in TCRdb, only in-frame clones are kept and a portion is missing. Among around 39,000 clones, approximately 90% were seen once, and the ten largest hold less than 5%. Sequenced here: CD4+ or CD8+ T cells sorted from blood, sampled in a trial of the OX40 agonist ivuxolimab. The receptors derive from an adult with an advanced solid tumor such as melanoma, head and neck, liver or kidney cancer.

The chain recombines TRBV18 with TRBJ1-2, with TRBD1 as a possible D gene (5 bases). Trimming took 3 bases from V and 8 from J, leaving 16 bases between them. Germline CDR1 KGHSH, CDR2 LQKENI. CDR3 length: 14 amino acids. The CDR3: CASSPEMQGGGYTF. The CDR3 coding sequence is TGTGCCAGCTCACCGGAGATGCAGGGAGGCGGCTACACCTTC.

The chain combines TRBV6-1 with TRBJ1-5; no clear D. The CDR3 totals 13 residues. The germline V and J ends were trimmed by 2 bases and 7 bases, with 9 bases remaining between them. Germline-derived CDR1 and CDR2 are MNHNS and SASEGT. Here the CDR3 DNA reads TGTGCCAGCAGTGAAAGGGAAGGGCAGCCCCAGCATTTT. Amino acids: CASSEREGQPQHF.

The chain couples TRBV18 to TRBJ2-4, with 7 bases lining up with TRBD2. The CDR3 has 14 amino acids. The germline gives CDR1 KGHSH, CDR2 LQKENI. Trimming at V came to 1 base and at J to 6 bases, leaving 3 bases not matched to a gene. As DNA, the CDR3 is TGTGCCAGCTCACCACAAAGGGAGGGAAACATTCAGTACTTC. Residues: CASSPQREGNIQYF.

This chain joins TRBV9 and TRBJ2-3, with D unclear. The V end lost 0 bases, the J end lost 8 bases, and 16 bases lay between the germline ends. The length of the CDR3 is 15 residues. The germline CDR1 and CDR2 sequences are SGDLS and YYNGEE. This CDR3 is CASSVADRATRTQYF. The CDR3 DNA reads TGTGCCAGCAGCGTAGCGGACCGAGCTACCCGTACGCAGTATTTT.

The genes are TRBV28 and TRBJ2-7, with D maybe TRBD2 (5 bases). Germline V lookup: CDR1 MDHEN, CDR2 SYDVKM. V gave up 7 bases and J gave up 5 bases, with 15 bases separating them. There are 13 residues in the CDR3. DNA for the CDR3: TGTGCCAGCAATTCCCCGGGAAGGGACGAGCAGTACTTC. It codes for CASNSPGRDEQYF.

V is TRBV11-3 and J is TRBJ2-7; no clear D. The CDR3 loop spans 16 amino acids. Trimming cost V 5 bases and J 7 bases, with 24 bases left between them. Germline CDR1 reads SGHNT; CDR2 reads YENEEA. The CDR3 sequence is CASSPLGAVPFGEQYF. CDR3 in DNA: TGTGCCAGCAGCCCCCTAGGAGCAGTCCCTTTTGGAGAGCAGTACTTC.

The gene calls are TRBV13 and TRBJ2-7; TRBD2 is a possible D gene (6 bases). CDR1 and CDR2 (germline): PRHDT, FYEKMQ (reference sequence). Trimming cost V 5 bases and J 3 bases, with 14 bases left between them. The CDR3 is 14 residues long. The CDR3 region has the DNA TGTGCCAGCAGCGGTGCGGGGCGACACTACGAGCAGTACTTC. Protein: CASSGAGRHYEQYF.

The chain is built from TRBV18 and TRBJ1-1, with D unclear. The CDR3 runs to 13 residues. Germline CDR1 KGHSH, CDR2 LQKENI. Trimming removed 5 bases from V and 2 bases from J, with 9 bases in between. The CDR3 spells CASSTQTNTEAFF. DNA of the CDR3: TGTGCCAGCTCAACTCAAACAAACACTGAAGCTTTCTTT.

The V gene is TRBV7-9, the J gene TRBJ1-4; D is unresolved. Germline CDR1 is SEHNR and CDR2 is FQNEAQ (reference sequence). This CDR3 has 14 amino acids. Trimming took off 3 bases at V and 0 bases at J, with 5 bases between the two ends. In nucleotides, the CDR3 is TGTGCCAGCAGCTTTTCTGCAACTAATGAAAAACTGTTTTTT. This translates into CASSFSATNEKLFF.

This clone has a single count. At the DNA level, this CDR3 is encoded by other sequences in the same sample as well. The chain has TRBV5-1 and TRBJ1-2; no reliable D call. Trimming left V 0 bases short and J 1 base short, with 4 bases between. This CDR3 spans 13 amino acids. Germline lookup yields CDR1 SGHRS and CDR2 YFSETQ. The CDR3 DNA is TGCGCCAGCAGCTTGGTGGATAACTATGGCTACACCTTC. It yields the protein CASSLVDNYGYTF. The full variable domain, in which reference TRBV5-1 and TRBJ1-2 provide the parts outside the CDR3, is KAGVTQTPRYLIKTRGQQVTLSCSPISGHRSVSWYQQTPGQGLQFLFEYFSETQRNKGNFPGRFSGRQFSNSRSEMNVSTLELGDSALYLCASSLVDNYGYTFGSGTRLTVV.

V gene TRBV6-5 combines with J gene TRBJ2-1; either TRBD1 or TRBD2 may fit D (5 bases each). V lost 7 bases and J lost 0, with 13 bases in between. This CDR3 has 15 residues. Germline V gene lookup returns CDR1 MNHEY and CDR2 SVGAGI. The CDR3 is CASNRDGSSYNEQFF. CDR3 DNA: TGTGCCAGCAACCGGGACGGTAGCTCCTACAATGAGCAGTTCTTC.

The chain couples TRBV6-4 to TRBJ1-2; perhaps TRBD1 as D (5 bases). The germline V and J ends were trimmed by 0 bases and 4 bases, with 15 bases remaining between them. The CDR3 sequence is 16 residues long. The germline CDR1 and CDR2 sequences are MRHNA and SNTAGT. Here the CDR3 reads CASSDSSRGGIYGYTF. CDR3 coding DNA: TGTGCCAGCAGTGACTCGAGTCGGGGGGGTATCTATGGCTACACCTTC.

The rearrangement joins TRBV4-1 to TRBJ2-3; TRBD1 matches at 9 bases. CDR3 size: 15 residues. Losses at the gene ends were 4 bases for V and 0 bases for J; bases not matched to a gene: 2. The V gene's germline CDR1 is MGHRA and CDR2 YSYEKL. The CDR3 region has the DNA TGCGCCAGCAGCCTACAGGGGGCTAGCACAGATACGCAGTATTTT. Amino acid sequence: CASSLQGASTDTQYF.

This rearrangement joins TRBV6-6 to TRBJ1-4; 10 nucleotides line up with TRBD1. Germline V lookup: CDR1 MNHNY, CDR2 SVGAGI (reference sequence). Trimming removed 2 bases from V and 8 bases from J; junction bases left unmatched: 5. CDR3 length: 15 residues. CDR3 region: CASSYPTGGGEKLFF. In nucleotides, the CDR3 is TGTGCCAGCAGTTACCCGACAGGGGGCGGAGAAAAACTGTTTTTT.

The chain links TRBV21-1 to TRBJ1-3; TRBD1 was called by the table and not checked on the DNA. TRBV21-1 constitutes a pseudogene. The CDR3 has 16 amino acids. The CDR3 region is CASSQGLQHARNTIYF. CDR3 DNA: TGTGCCAGCAGTCAGGGGCTACAACACGCACGAAACACCATATATTTT.

CDR3 sequence reads: CSAQRPQGKLFF. Here the CDR3 DNA reads TGCAGCGCCCAGAGACCTCAGGGAAAACTGTTTTTT. The chain has TRBV29-1 and TRBJ1-4, with D perhaps TRBD1 (5 bases). The CDR3 has 12 amino acids. Per the germline V gene, CDR1 is SQVTM and CDR2 is ANQGSEA. The V end was cut by 7 bases, the J end by 10 bases, with 16 bases between.

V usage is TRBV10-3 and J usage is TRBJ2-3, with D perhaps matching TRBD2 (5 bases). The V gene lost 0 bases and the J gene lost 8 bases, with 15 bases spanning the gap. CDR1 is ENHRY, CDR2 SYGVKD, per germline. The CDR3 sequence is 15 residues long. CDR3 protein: CAISESPASTTTQYF. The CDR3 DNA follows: TGTGCCATCAGTGAGTCGCCGGCTAGCACAACTACGCAGTATTTT.

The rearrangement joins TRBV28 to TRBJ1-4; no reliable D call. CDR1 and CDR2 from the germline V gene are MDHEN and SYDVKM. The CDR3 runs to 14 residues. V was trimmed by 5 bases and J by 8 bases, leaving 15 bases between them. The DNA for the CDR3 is TGTGCCAGCAGTCCGTCCGGGGTGCGGGAAAAACTGTTTTTT. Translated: CASSPSGVREKLFF.

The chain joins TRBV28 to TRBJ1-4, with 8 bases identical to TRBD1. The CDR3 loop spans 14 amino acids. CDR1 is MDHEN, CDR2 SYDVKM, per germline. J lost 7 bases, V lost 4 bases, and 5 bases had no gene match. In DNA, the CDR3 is TGTGCCAGCAGTTCTGACAGGGGTGCTGAAAAACTGTTTTTT. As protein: CASSSDRGAEKLFF.

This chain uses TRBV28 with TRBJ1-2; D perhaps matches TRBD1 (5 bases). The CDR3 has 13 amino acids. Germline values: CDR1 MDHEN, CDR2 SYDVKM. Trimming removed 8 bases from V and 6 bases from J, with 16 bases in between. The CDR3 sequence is CASHLGGGNGYTF. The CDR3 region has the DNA TGTGCCAGCCACCTTGGCGGGGGGAATGGCTACACCTTC.

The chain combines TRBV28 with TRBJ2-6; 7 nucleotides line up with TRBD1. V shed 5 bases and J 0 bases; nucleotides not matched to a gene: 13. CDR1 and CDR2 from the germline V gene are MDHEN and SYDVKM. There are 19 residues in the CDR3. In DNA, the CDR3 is TGTGCCAGCAGTCGAAACCGGGACAGACTATCCTCTGGGGCCAACGTCCTGACTTTC. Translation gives CASSRNRDRLSSGANVLTF. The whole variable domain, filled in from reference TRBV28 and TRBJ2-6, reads DVKVTQSSRYLVKRTGEKVFLECVQDMDHENMFWYRQDPGLGLRLIYFSYDVKMKEKGDIPEGYSVSREKKERFSLILESASTNQTSMYLCASSRNRDRLSSGANVLTFGAGSRLTVL.

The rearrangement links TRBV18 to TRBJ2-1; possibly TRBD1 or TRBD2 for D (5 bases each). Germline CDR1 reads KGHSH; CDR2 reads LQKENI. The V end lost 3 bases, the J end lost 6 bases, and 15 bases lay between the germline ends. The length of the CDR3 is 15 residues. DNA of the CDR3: TGTGCCAGCTCACCGACGAGGGGATCAAGCAATGAGCAGTTCTTC. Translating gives CASSPTRGSSNEQFF.

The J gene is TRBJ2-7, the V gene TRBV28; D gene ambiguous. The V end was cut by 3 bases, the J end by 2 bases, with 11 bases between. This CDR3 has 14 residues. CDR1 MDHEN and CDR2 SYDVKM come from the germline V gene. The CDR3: CASSLWTPTYEQYF. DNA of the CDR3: TGTGCCAGCAGTTTGTGGACGCCGACCTACGAGCAGTACTTC. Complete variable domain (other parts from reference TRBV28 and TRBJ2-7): DVKVTQSSRYLVKRTGEKVFLECVQDMDHENMFWYRQDPGLGLRLIYFSYDVKMKEKGDIPEGYSVSREKKERFSLILESASTNQTSMYLCASSLWTPTYEQYFGPGTRLTVT.

This CDR3 reads CASSLYHREGEQYF. CDR3 DNA sequence: TGTGCCAGCAGCTTATATCACAGGGAAGGCGAGCAGTACTTC. The chain uses TRBV7-8 and TRBJ2-7; maybe TRBD1 (6 bases). The V end lost 2 bases, the J end lost 6 bases, and 14 bases lay between the germline ends. CDR3 length: 14 amino acids. CDR1 and CDR2 (germline): SGHVS, FQNEAQ.

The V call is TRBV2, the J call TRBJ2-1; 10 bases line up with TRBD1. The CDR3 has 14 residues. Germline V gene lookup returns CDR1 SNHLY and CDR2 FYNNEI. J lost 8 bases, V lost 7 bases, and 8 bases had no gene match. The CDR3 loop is CASIPDRGFDEQFF. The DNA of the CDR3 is TGTGCCAGCATCCCGGACAGGGGGTTCGATGAGCAGTTCTTC.